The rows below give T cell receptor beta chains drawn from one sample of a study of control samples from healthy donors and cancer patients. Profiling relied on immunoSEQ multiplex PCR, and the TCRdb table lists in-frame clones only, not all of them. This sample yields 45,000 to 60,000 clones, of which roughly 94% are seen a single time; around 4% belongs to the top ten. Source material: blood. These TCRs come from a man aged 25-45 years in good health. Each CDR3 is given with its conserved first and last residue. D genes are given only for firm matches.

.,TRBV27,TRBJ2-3,TGTGCCAGCAGTTTCCCCTCGACTGGGAGGGATACGCAGTATTTT,CASSFPSTGRDTQYF
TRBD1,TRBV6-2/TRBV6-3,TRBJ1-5,TGTGCCAGCAGTCCACAGGGGATAGGGAATCAGCCCCAGCATTTT,CASSPQGIGNQPQHF
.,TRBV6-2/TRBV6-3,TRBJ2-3,TGTGCCAGCAGTTCCCTCTTGGATAAAACAGATACGCAGTATTTT,CASSSLLDKTDTQYF
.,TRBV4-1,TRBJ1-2,TGCGCCAGCAGCCAAACGGGACTATACTATGGCTACACCTTC,CASSQTGLYYGYTF
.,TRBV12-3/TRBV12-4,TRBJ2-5,TGTGCCAGCAGTTTAATGGAGACCCAGTACTTC,CASSLMETQYF
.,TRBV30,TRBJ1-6,TGTGCCTGGAGTCGTCGACAGTGGCCTCGACCCCTCCACTTT,CAWSRRQWPRPLHF
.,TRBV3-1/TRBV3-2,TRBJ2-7,TGTGCCAGCAGCGCCCTACAGAGCTCCTACGAGCAGTACTTC,CASSALQSSYEQYF
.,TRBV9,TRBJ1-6,TGTGCCAGCAGCAGAGGGGATTCACCCCTCCACTTT,CASSRGDSPLHF
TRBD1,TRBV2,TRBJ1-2,TGTGCCAGCAGTGTGGGACAGGGGAGCGACTATGGCTACACCTTC,CASSVGQGSDYGYTF
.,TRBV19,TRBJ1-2,TGTGCCAGTAGAGGAAGGCCCCAGGCCTATGGCTACACCTTC,CASRGRPQAYGYTF
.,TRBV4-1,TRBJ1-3,TGCGCCAGCAGCCTAGGACAGTCCTCTGGAAACACCATATATTTT,CASSLGQSSGNTIYF